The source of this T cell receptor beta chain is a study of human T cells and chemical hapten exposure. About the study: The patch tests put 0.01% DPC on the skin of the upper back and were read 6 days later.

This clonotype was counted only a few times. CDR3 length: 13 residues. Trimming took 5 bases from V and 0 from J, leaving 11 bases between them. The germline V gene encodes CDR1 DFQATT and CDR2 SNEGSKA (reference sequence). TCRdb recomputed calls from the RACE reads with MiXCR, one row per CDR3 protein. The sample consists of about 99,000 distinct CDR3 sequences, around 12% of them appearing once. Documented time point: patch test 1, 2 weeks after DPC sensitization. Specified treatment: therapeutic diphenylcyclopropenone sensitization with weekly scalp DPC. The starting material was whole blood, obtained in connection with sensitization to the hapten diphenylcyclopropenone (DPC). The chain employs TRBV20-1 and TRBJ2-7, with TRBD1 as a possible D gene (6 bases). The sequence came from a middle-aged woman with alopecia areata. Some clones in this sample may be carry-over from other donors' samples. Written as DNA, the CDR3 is TGCAGTGCTGTTCCGGGACACTCCTACGAGCAGTACTTC. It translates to CSAVPGHSYEQYF.